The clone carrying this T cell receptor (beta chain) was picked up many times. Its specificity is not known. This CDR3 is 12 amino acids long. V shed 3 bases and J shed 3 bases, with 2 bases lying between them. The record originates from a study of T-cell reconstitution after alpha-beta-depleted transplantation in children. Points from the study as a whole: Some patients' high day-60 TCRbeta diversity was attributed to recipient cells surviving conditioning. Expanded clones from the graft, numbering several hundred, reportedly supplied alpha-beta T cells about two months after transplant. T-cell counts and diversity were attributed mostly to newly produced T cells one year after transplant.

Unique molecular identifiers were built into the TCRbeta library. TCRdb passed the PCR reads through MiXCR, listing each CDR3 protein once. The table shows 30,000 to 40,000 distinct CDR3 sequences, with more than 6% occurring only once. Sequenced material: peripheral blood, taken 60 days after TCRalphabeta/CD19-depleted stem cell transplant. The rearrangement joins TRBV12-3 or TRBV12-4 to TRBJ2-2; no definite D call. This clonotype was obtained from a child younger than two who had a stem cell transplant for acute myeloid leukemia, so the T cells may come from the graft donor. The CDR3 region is CASSLDTGELFF. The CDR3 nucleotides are TGTGCCAGCAGTTTGGACACCGGGGAGCTGTTTTTT.